A selection of T cell receptor beta chains follows, all from one sample in a study of human T cells and chemical hapten exposure. TCRdb reprocessed the RACE reads via MiXCR and lists one record per CDR3 protein. The sample has roughly 380,000 distinct CDR3 sequences, around 6% seen once. This specimen was whole blood, taken in connection with sensitization to the hapten diphenylcyclopropenone (DPC). The receptor source for this set is a woman between 18 and 30 years old with alopecia areata. Some clones in this sample may be carry-over from other donors' samples. Both conserved end residues are trimmed from each CDR3. Each record gives: J gene, V gene, CDR3 length, CDR3 protein.

>TRBJ1-2|TRBV14|11
ASSQGINYGYT
>TRBJ1-5|TRBV27|16
ASSPYLVGPYSNQPQH
>TRBJ2-5|TRBV13|11
ASSLDWKETQY
>TRBJ1-6|TRBV7-9|13
ASSLVSTGVGPLH
>TRBJ2-1|TRBV20-1|12
SARDPSGGQEQF
>TRBJ2-4|TRBV12-3/TRBV12-4|13
ASSNTLEPANIQY
>TRBJ2-7|TRBV7-2|12
ASSLAGFSHEQY
>TRBJ2-1|TRBV6-2/TRBV6-3|14
ASSVGGETGGKEQF
>TRBJ1-1|TRBV11-2|11
ASSLEDQVRAF
>TRBJ2-2|TRBV20-1|13
SARVGSGNTGELF
>TRBJ1-1|TRBV3-1|13
ASSQDPSENTEAF
>TRBJ1-6|TRBV29-1|11
SVRATYNSPLH
>TRBJ2-5|TRBV9|13
ASSVAGQGAETQY
>TRBJ1-5|TRBV27|12
ASSLFRTNQPQH